This T cell receptor (beta chain) stems from a study of CD8 T cells in Susac syndrome (dated by TCRdb to the late 2010s). Regarding the study in general: Repertoire sequencing was used to test whether CD8+ T cell activation and differentiation in Susac syndrome was antigen driven. The study compared CD8+ T cell repertoire clonality among around 11 healthy donors, around 14 Susac syndrome patients and around 16 multiple sclerosis patients.

Notes on this clonotype: Its cognate antigen has yet to be identified. Base qualities are missing; no much larger clone stands one base away.

High-throughput TCR beta sequencing profiled peripheral blood CD8+ and CD4+ T cells from healthy donors, Susac syndrome patients and multiple sclerosis patients. Healthy donors were included as age- and sex-matched controls. CD8+ TEMRA cells were enriched by FACS, while bulk CD8+ and CD4+ T cells were purified by magnetic negative isolation. Blood was collected in EDTA tubes and processed within 24 hours, with PBMCs isolated through density gradient centrifugation. PBMCs destined for TCR sequencing were cryopreserved in liquid nitrogen and later thawed in a 37 °C water bath. The sorted or isolated CD4+, CD8+ and CD8+ TEMRA cells had a purity of 90% or higher. RNA was extracted using the RNeasy kit, and about 0.45 to 1 microgram was reverse transcribed with random hexamers. TCR beta CDR3 regions were amplified with the immunoSEQ multiplex PCR assay covering 54 Vbeta and 13 Jbeta segments. Bias from PCR amplification was corrected by using a synthetic template baseline for primer optimization and for computational correction. In the authors' own workflow: Reads were annotated to V, D and J genes per IMGT and analyzed with immunoSEQ Analyzer, keeping only productive sequences. To calculate clonality, Shannon entropy was normalized by log2 of the number of productive unique sequences and then subtracted from one. For each patient and control, public and private clones were evaluated among the 100 most prevalent clones. Susac-specific clones were defined as absent from healthy and MS cohorts, around 970 published viral clones and other ImmuneACCESS disease sequences. The public reads were quality trimmed at Q25 with fastp and then assembled into clones with MiXCR by TCRdb, keeping productive beta chains. Here each entry gathers all rows of one CDR3 protein and keeps the most common genes and DNA. The V and J calls follow TCRdb's processing rather than the paper's. Present in this sample are 85,000 to 90,000 distinct CDR3 sequences, 90% to 95% of which were seen just once. Around 0.3% of the sample lies in the top ten.

The germline V gene specifies SGHVS as CDR1 and FNYEAQ as CDR2. Deletion took 5 bases off V and 7 bases off J, with a span of 24 bases between the germline ends. The CDR3 contains 16 residues, cysteine and phenylalanine counted. Only the CDR3 portion is preserved as DNA: 48 bases, with reading frame beginning at the first base. Overall results and qualifications from the work: The number of individuals in the TCR sequencing and HLA analysis was acknowledged as relatively small.

The sequence is built from TRBV7-6 and TRBJ2-7; the D gene remains uncertain. The source is a human donor in good health. Sequencing was carried out using CD8+ T cells from PBMCs. CDR3 region: CASSPEPRALLFEQYF. In nucleotide form, the sequence is TGTGCCAGCAGCCCGGAACCCCGGGCCCTACTTTTTGAGCAGTACTTC.